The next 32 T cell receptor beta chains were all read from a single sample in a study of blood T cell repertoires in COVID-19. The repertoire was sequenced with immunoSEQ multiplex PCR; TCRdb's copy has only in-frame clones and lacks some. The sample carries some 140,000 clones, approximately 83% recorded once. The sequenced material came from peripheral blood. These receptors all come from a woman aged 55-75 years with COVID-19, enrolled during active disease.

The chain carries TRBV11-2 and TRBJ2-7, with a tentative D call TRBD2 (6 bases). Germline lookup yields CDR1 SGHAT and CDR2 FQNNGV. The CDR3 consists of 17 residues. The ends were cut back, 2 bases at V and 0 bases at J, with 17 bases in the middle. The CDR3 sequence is CASSLTSPGASSYEQYF. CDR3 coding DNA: TGTGCCAGCAGCTTAACGAGTCCGGGAGCAAGCTCCTACGAGCAGTACTTC. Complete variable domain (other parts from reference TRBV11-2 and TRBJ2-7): EAGVAQSPRYKIIEKRQSVAFWCNPISGHATLYWYQQILGQGPKLLIQFQNNGVVDDSQLPKDRFSAERLKGVDSTLKIQPAKLEDSAVYLCASSLTSPGASSYEQYFGPGTRLTVT.

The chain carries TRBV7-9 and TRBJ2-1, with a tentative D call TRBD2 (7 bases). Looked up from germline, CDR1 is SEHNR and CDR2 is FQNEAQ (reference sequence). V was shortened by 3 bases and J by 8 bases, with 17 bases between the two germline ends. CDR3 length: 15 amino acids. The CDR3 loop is CASSLAGGRQHEQFF. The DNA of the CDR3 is TGTGCCAGCAGCTTGGCCGGGGGGCGTCAACATGAGCAGTTCTTC.

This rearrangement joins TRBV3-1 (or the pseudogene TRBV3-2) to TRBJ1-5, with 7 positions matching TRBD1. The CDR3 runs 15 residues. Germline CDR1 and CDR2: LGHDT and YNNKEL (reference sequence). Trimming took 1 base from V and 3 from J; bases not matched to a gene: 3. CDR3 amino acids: CASSQGDSNNQPQHF. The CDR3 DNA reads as TGTGCCAGCAGCCAAGGGGACAGCAACAATCAGCCCCAGCATTTT.

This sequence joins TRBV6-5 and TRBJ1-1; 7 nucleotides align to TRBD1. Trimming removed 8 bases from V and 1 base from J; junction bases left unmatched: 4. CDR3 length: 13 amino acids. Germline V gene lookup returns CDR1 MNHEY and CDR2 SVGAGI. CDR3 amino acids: CASSGTANTEAFF. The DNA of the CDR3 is TGTGCCAGCTCCGGGACAGCGAACACTGAAGCTTTCTTT.

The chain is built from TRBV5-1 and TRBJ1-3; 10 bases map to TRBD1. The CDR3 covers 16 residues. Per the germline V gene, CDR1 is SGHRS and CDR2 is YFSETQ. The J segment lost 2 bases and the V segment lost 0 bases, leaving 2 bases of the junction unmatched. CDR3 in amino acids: CASSLGQGATGNTIYF. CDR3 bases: TGCGCCAGCAGCTTGGGACAGGGGGCAACTGGAAACACCATATATTTT.

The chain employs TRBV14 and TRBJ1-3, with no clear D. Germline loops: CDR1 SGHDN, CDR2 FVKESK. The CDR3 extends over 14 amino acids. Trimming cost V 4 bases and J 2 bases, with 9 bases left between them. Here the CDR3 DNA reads TGTGCCAGCAGCCCCGGCAGGACTGGAAACACCATATATTTT. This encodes CASSPGRTGNTIYF.

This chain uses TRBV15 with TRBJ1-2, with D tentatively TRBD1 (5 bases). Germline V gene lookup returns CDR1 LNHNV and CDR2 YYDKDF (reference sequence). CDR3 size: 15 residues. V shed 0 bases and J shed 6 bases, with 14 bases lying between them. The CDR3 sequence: CATSRESGRANGYTF. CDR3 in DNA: TGTGCCACCAGCAGAGAGAGTGGCAGGGCCAATGGCTACACCTTC.

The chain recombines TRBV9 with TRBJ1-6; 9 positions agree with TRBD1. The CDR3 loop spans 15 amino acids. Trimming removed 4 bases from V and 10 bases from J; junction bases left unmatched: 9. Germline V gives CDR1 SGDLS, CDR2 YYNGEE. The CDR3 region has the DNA TGTGCCAGCAGCACTACAGGGGGCGGCGGGTCACCCCTCCACTTT. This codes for CASSTTGGGGSPLHF. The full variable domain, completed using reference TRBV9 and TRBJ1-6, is DSGVTQTPKHLITATGQRVTLRCSPRSGDLSVYWYQQSLDQGLQFLIQYYNGEERAKGNILERFSAQQFPDLHSELNLSSLELGDSALYFCASSTTGGGGSPLHFGNGTRLTVT.

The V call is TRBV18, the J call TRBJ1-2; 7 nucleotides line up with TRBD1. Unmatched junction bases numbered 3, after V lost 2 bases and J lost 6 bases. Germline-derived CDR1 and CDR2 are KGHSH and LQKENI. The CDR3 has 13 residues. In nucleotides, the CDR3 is TGTGCCAGCTCACCAGCACAGGGGAATGGCTACACCTTC. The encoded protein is CASSPAQGNGYTF.

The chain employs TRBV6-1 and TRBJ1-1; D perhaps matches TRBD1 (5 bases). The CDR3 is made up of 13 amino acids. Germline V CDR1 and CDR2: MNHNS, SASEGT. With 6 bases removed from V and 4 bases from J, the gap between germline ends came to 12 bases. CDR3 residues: CASSLSGGTEAFF. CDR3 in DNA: TGTGCCAGCAGCCTCTCCGGGGGCACTGAAGCTTTCTTT.

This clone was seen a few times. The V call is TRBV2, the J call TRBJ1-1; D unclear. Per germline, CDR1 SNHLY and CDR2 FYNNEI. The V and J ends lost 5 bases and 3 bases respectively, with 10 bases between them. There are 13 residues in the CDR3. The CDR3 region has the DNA TGTGCCAGCAGTCCCCGGGTCTACACTGAAGCTTTCTTT. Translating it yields CASSPRVYTEAFF.

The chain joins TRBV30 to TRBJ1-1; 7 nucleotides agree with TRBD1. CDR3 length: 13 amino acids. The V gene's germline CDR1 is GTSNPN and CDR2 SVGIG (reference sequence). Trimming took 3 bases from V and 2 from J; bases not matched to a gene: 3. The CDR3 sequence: CAWRGQVNTEAFF. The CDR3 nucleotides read TGTGCCTGGAGAGGACAGGTTAACACTGAAGCTTTCTTT.

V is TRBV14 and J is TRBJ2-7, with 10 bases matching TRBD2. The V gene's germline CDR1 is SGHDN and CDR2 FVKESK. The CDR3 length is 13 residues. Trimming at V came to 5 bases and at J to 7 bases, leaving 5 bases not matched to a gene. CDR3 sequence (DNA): TGTGCCAGCAGCGCCAGCGGGAGGGGTGAGCAGTACTTC. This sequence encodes CASSASGRGEQYF.

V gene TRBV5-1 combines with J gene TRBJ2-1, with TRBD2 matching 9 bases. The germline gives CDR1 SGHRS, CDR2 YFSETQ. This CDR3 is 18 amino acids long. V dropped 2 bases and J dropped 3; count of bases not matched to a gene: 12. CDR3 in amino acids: CASSLGGGAGGIYNEQFF. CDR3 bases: TGCGCCAGCAGCTTAGGCGGCGGAGCGGGGGGAATCTACAATGAGCAGTTCTTC.

The CDR3 bases are TGTGCCAGCAGCTCTGGAGCGACCTATGGCTACACCTTC. Translating it yields CASSSGATYGYTF. The chain joins TRBV7-2 to TRBJ1-2; D unclear. The germline V and J ends were trimmed by 4 bases and 4 bases, with 10 bases remaining between them. This CDR3 is 13 amino acids long. The V gene's germline CDR1 is SGHTA and CDR2 FQGNSA.

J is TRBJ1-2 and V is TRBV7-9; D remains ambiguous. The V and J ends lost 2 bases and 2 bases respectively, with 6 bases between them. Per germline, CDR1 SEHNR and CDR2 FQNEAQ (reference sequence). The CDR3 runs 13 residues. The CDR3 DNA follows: TGTGCCAGCAGCTTATCGCAGAACTATGGCTACACCTTC. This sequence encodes CASSLSQNYGYTF.

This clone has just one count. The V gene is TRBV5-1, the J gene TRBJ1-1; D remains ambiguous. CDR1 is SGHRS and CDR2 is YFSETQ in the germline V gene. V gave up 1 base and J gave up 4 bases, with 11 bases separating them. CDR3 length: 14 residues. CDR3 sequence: CASSLSRLGTEAFF. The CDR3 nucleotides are TGCGCCAGCAGCTTGTCGAGACTGGGCACTGAAGCTTTCTTT.

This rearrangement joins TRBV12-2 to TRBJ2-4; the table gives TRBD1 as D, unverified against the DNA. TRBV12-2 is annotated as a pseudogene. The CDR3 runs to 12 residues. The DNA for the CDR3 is TGTGCAAGTCAAGACACCAAAAACATTCAGTACTTC. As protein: CASQDTKNIQYF.

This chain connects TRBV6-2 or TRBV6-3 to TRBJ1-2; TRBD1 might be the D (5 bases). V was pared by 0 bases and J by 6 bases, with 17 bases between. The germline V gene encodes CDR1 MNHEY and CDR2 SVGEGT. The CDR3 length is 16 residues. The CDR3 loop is CASSYSMTWGQNGYTF. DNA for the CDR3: TGTGCCAGCAGTTACTCTATGACATGGGGCCAGAATGGCTACACCTTC.

CDR3 nucleotide sequence: TGTGCCAGTAGTATAATCGGGGGGAAGACTGAAGCTTTCTTT. Translation: CASSIIGGKTEAFF. The chain recombines TRBV19 with TRBJ1-1, with D perhaps TRBD1 (5 bases). V lost 2 bases to trimming and J lost 5 bases, with 12 bases between them. This CDR3 has 14 residues. Germline CDR1 and CDR2: LNHDA and SQIVND (reference sequence). Full variable domain (outside the CDR3, taken from reference TRBV19 and TRBJ1-1): DGGITQSPKYLFRKEGQNVTLSCEQNLNHDAMYWYRQDPGQGLRLIYYSQIVNDFQKGDIAEGYSVSREKKESFPLTVTSAQKNPTAFYLCASSIIGGKTEAFFGQGTRLTVV.

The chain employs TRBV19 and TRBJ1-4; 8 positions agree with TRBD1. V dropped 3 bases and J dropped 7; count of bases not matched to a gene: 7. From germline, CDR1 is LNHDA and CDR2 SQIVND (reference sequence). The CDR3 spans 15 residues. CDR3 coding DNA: TGTGCCAGTAGTATCGTAGACAGGGGTGGTGAAAAACTGTTTTTT. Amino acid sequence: CASSIVDRGGEKLFF.

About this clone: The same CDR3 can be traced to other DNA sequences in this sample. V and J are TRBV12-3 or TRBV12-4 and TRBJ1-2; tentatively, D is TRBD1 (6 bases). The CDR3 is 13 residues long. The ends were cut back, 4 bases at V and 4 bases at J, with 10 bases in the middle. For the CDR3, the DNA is TGTGCCAGCAGTTCACAGGGATTCTATGGCTACACCTTC. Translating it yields CASSSQGFYGYTF.

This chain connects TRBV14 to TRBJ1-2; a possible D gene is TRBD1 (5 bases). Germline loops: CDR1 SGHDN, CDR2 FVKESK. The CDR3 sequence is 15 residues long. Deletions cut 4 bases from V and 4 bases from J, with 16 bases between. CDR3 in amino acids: CASSLNSQASYGYTF. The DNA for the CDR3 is TGTGCCAGCAGCCTTAACTCACAGGCCTCCTATGGCTACACCTTC.

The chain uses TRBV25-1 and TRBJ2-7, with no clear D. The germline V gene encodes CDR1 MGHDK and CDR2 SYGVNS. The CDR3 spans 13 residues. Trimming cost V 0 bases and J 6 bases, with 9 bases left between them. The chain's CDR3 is CASSEYPSIEQYF. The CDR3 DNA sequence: TGTGCCAGCAGTGAATACCCTAGTATCGAGCAGTACTTC.

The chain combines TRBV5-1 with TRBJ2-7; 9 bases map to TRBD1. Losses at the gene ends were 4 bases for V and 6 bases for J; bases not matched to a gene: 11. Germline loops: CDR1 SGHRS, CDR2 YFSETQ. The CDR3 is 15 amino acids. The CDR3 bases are TGCGCCAGCAGCGTCGGGACAGGGACCTTAGGCGAGCAGTACTTC. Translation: CASSVGTGTLGEQYF.

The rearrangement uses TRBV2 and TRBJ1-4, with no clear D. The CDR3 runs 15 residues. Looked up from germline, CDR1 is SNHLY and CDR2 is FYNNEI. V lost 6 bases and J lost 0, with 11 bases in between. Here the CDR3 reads CASRGGISTNEKLFF. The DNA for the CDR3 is TGTGCCAGCAGGGGCGGGATCTCAACTAATGAAAAACTGTTTTTT.

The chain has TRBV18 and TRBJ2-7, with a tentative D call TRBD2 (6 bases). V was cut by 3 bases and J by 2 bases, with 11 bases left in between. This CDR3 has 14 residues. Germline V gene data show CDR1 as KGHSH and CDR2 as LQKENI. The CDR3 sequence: CASSPGGSTYEQYF. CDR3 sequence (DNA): TGTGCCAGCTCACCGGGGGGTTCGACCTACGAGCAGTACTTC. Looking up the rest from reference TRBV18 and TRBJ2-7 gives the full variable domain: NAGVMQNPRHLVRRRGQEARLRCSPMKGHSHVYWYRQLPEEGLKFMVYLQKENIIDESGMPKERFSAEFPKEGPSILRIQQVVRGDSAAYFCASSPGGSTYEQYFGPGTRLTVT.

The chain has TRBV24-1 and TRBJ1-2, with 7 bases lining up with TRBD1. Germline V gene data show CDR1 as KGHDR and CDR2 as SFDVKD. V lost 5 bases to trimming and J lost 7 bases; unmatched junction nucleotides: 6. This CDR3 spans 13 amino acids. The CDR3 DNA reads TGTGCCACCAGTGGACAGGGATCGGGTGGCTACACCTTC. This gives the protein CATSGQGSGGYTF.

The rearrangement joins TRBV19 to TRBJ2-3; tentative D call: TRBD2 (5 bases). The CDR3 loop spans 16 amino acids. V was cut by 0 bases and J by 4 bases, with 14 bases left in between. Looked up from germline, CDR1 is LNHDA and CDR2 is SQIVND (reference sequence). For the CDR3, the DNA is TGTGCCAGTAGTATAGATAGGGCGGGTGGAGCAGATACGCAGTATTTT. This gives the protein CASSIDRAGGADTQYF.

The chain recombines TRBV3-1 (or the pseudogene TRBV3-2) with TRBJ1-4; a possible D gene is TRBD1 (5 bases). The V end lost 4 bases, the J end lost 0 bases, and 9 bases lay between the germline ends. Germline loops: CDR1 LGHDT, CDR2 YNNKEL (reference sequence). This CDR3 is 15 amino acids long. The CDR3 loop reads CASSPTGATNEKLFF. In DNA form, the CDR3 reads TGTGCCAGCAGCCCAACAGGCGCAACTAATGAAAAACTGTTTTTT.

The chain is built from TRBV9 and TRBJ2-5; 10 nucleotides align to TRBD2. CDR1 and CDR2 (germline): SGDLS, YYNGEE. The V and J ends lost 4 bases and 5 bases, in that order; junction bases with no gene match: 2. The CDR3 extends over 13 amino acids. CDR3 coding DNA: TGTGCCAGCAGCTTTAGCGGGAGGGAGACCCAGTACTTC. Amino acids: CASSFSGRETQYF.

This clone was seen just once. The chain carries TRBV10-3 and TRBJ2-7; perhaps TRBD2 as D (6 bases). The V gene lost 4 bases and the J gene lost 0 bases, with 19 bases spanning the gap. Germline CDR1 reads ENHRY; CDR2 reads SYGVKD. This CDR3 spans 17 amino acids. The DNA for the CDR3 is TGTGCCATCAGTGGTGGGCGGCGGGGAGTCCTCTCCTACGAGCAGTACTTC. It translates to CAISGGRRGVLSYEQYF.